What follows are 12 T cell receptor beta chains derived from one specimen sequenced in a study of cytomegalovirus exposure and HLA in healthy donors. Primers: 60 Vbeta forward and 13 Jbeta reverse. Profiling relied on immunoSEQ multiplex PCR, and the TCRdb table lists in-frame clones only, not all of them. The repertoire holds around 150,000 clones, with about three quarters as singletons. The sample comprised PBMCs. These receptors all come from a woman aged 45 to 65 in good health and CMV-seropositive.

In DNA form, the CDR3 reads TGTGCCTCATCCCGGGATCGACCCTATGGCTACACCTTC. It yields the protein CASSRDRPYGYTF. The chain employs TRBV30 and TRBJ1-2, with D unclear. The CDR3 sequence is 13 residues long. V lost 7 bases and J lost 4, with 16 bases in between. The germline gives CDR1 GTSNPN, CDR2 SVGIG (reference sequence).

In its sample, this clone was seen once. CDR3 protein: CASSYRGGRKTEAFF. DNA of the CDR3: TGTGCCAGCAGTTACCGGGGAGGGAGGAAAACTGAAGCTTTCTTT. The rearrangement links TRBV6-5 to TRBJ1-1, with unresolved D. Per germline, CDR1 MNHEY and CDR2 SVGAGI. V was cut by 2 bases and J by 5 bases, with 15 bases left in between. This CDR3 is 15 amino acids long.

The V gene is TRBV11-2, the J gene TRBJ2-7; the D gene is possibly TRBD1 (7 bases). V was pared by 2 bases and J by 2 bases, with 13 bases between. The CDR3 runs 15 residues. Per germline, CDR1 SGHAT and CDR2 FQNNGV. The CDR3 bases are TGTGCCAGCAGCTTATTCGCGGGACAGACCTACGAGCAGTACTTC. Translation gives CASSLFAGQTYEQYF.

In its sample, this clone was seen a few times. This chain links TRBV29-1 with TRBJ2-5; TRBD1 matches 10 bases. Unmatched junction bases numbered 4, after V lost 7 bases and J lost 5 bases. From germline, CDR1 is SQVTM and CDR2 ANQGSEA. CDR3 length: 12 residues. The CDR3 protein is CSGRQGAETQYF. The CDR3, as DNA: TGCAGCGGGAGACAGGGGGCTGAGACCCAGTACTTC.

V and J are TRBV27 and TRBJ2-7, with D possibly matching TRBD2 (6 bases). Trimming cost V 9 bases and J 0 bases, with 15 bases left between them. The length of the CDR3 is 14 residues. Germline CDR1 reads MNHEY; CDR2 reads SMNVEV (reference sequence). CDR3 residues: CASSPYGSSYEQYF. For the CDR3, the DNA is TGTGCCAGTTCTCCGTACGGGAGCTCCTACGAGCAGTACTTC.

The chain carries TRBV9 and TRBJ1-1; tentative D call: TRBD1 (6 bases). Germline lookup yields CDR1 SGDLS and CDR2 YYNGEE. CDR3 length: 15 residues. V was shortened by 7 bases and J by 7 bases, with 23 bases between the two germline ends. The CDR3 region has the DNA TGTGCCAGCGCCCCGGAAACATGGGGGCCGGGTGAAGCTTTCTTT. It is translated as CASAPETWGPGEAFF.

The chain uses TRBV7-2 and TRBJ1-2; D ambiguous. Germline lookup yields CDR1 SGHTA and CDR2 FQGNSA. The CDR3 length is 12 residues. The germline V and J ends were trimmed by 5 bases and 8 bases, with 12 bases remaining between them. Written as DNA, the CDR3 is TGTGCCAGCAGCAGAACCGAGCGGGGCTACACCTTC. Protein sequence: CASSRTERGYTF.

The chain has TRBV7-8 and TRBJ1-2, with 8 bases identical to TRBD1. The CDR3 is made up of 15 amino acids. V trimming: 7 bases; J trimming: 4 bases; junction bases outside the gene matches: 11. The germline CDR1 and CDR2 sequences are SGHVS and FQNEAQ. Here the CDR3 reads CASTPGTGFVYGYTF. The CDR3 coding sequence is TGTGCCAGCACCCCGGGGACAGGTTTCGTCTATGGCTACACCTTC.

The chain links TRBV2 to TRBJ1-2; the match to TRBD1 covers 9 bases. Trimming removed 5 bases from V and 7 bases from J; junction bases left unmatched: 8. The CDR3 is 14 residues long. Germline assignment: CDR1 SNHLY and CDR2 FYNNEI. The CDR3 spells CASSFTGGGGGYTF. Written as DNA, the CDR3 is TGTGCCAGCAGTTTTACAGGGGGCGGAGGTGGCTACACCTTC.

This chain joins TRBV4-1 and TRBJ1-5; possibly TRBD1 for D (5 bases). In germline, CDR1 is MGHRA, CDR2 YSYEKL. V was shortened by 5 bases and J by 4 bases, with 15 bases between the two germline ends. CDR3 size: 15 residues. CDR3 in amino acids: CASSSVDSFNQPQHF. The DNA of the CDR3 is TGCGCCAGCAGCAGCGTAGACAGCTTTAATCAGCCCCAGCATTTT.

This rearrangement joins TRBV11-1 to TRBJ2-5, with 11 bases matching TRBD2. The CDR3 consists of 15 residues. Trimming took 5 bases from V and 5 from J; bases not matched to a gene: 7. Germline loops: CDR1 SGHAT, CDR2 FQDESV (reference sequence). This CDR3 reads CASSNPRTSGETQYF. The CDR3 coding sequence is TGTGCCAGCAGCAACCCACGGACTAGCGGGGAGACCCAGTACTTC. The complete variable domain, with remaining parts taken from reference TRBV11-1 and TRBJ2-5, reads EAEVAQSPRYKITEKSQAVAFWCDPISGHATLYWYRQILGQGPELLVQFQDESVVDDSQLPKDRFSAERLKGVDSTLKIQPAELGDSAMYLCASSNPRTSGETQYFGPGTRLLVL.

The chain is built from TRBV29-1 and TRBJ2-3, with D possibly being TRBD1 (6 bases). This CDR3 region has 14 residues. The V gene's germline CDR1 is SQVTM and CDR2 ANQGSEA. Trimming left V 7 bases short and J 0 bases short, with 14 bases between. The CDR3 region is CSARITGSTDTQYF. The CDR3 region has the DNA TGCAGCGCTCGAATTACAGGGAGCACAGATACGCAGTATTTT.